The source of this T cell receptor beta chain is a study of blood T cells in healthy people across ages (dated by TCRdb to the mid-2010s). Some background on the complete study: In model experiments, template switching captured about one uniquely barcoded TCR beta cDNA molecule for every two T cells. The study measured age-related changes in TCR beta repertoire diversity using deep sequencing normalized with unique cDNA molecular identifiers. The donors were divided into four age groups: young (average around 16 years), middle-aged (roughly 40), aged (62) and long-lived (roughly 82). To avoid experimental bias, donors of different ages were randomly spread across the sequencing lanes. For two donors (one aged 18 to 30 and one aged 80 or older), the study analyzed two additional independent replicas of 1 million unique cDNA reads from the same blood draw. Paper-wide results and their limitations: There was a strong correlation between observed TCR beta diversity and the percentage of naive T cells measured by flow cytometry. The CMV infection status of donors was not known, potentially confounding age-related changes in expanded clonotypes. Bulk unsorted PBMC profiling prevented conclusive comparison of naive and antigen-experienced compartments. Observed TCR beta diversity per million T cells fell roughly linearly with age, and a significant reduction was already apparent by age roughly 40. Compared with the aged group, more naive CD4+ T cells, fewer expanded clones and increased TCR diversity were shown by the long-lived group, suggesting age selection. Estimates of total diversity based on one million sequenced T cells were regarded as lower bounds and as underestimates.

Systemically healthy Caucasian individuals from Russia, 39 in total and aged about 6 to 95 years, were included as donors. Each donor gave approximately 10 milliliters of peripheral blood, collected into EDTA-treated Vacutainer tubes. Ficoll-Paque density-gradient centrifugation was used to isolate PBMCs, with at least 7 million per sample. Total RNA was extracted from PBMCs with Trizol reagent, with at least 6 micrograms obtained per sample. Naive CD45RAhigh/CD27high T cell percentages were measured by flow cytometry on a PBMC aliquot from every donor. The library was generated by 5' RACE. Reads for this sample came from an Illumina HiSeq 2500. The second PCR ran for about 7 to 11 cycles and used a J-beta primer mix along with a sample-barcoded 5' primer. A unique molecular identifier was introduced onto each TCR beta cDNA molecule by a template-switch 5' adaptor carrying 12 random nucleotides. At least 2.5 million CDR3-containing paired-end reads were obtained from each sample. All of the RNA was converted into first-strand cDNA using the Mint cDNA synthesis kit, with a TRBC-specific oligonucleotide serving as the primer. Following uracil-DNA glycosylase treatment, a first 18-cycle PCR with universal primers M1SS and BC2_uni_R was performed on all cDNA. In the source study's methods: For normalization, 1 million high-quality reads were randomly selected from each sample, with every read carrying a distinct molecular identifier. Reads with shared molecular identifiers were discarded instead of being binned into consensus sequences. MiTCR, set to a Q25 quality threshold and the strictest error-elimination algorithm, was used for CDR3 identification, clonotype clustering and error correction. A nonparametric unseen species model using Euler transformation provided a lower-bound estimate of total TCR beta diversity. TCRdb ran its own pipeline on the public reads, namely fastp trimming at Q25 and MiXCR clone calling, and kept in-frame beta chains. Rows with a matching CDR3 protein are joined into one entry that keeps the most common DNA and genes. Here the V and J calls rest on TCRdb's processing, not on the authors' analysis. The sample contains about 1.7 million distinct CDR3 sequences, 25% to 30% of them found a single time. The ten top clones hold more than 6% of the sample.

Notes on this clonotype: Its antigen remains unidentified. No much larger clone is present one base from it, and per-base qualities are unavailable.

At the junction V is shortened by 6 bases and J by 8 bases, with 16 bases in between. In the germline V gene, CDR1 corresponds to SQVTM and CDR2 to ANQGSEA. Measured from the cysteine to the phenylalanine, the CDR3 is 13 residues long. Only the CDR3 part of the read is kept: 39 bases, read in frame from the first base. The V and J segments used are TRBV29-1 and TRBJ1-4; TRBD1 is perhaps the D gene, given 6 matching bases. This TCR came from a woman between 25 and 40 years old in good health. The sequenced sample was blood. The CDR3 has the sequence CSVGTGTSEKLFF. At the DNA level, the sequence is TGCAGCGTGGGAACCGGGACATCCGAAAAACTGTTTTTT.